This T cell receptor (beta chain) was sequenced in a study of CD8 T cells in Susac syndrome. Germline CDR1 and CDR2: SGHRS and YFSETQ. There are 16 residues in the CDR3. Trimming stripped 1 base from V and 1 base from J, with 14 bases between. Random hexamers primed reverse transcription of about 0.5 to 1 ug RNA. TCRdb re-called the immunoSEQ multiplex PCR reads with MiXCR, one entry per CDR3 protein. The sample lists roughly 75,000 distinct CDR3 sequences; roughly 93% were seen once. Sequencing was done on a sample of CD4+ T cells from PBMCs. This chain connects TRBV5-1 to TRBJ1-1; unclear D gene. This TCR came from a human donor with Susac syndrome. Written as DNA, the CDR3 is TGCGCCAGCAGCTTGTACAGCTCCTTGGGGAACACTGAAGCTTTCTTT. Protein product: CASSLYSSLGNTEAFF.